This T cell receptor (beta chain) was captured in a study of shared clonotypes between healthy human individuals (dated by TCRdb to 2018 to 2020). About the investigation overall: The cohort comprised two women and a few men aged 18 to 49 years. Per donor, three plates each were used for CD4 naive and CD4 memory, two for CD8 naive, and one for CD8 memory. Each donor's leukapheresis produced roughly between roughly 0.9 and 8.9 billion PBMCs. Blood TCR repertoires of several healthy adults were deeply sequenced to estimate repertoire size and the extent of clonotype sharing between individuals. To increase sequencing depth and limit assay-specific biases, different laboratories used diverse techniques to prepare libraries and sequence TCR repertoires. The research as a whole found: Sampling was restricted to blood, and TCR repertoires in tissues likely differ from the TCR repertoires found in blood. Higher generation probabilities were observed for clonotypes shared by all four sorted-subset donors than for non-shared clonotypes. Estimated clonotype richness was generally larger for naive than for memory subsets. Because the study included only a small number of donors, the genetic and exposure-history diversity represented was limited. Rarefaction of sorted-subset datasets indicated incomplete sequencing despite the large sequencing depth. Across four donors, approximately 5% of naive CD4, 3.5% of naive CD8, 2.3% of memory CD4, and 0.3% to 0.45% of memory CD8 clonotypes were shared. Pairwise subsampling led to the expectation that sequencing depth would affect the degree of clonotype sharing among donors.

TCR CDR3 regions were amplified from genomic DNA by multiplex PCR using the deep immunoSEQ assay. Extracted genomic DNA from each cell subset was spread evenly across all wells of several immunoSEQ 96-well plates, with each plate serving as a replicate. Each replicate PCR for sorted subsets received approximately 200 ng genomic DNA, equal to roughly 30,000 T cell genomes. Purified libraries were measured with a Qubit 3.0 fluorometer, size-checked on a Bioanalyzer 2100, and measured again with the KAPA Library Quantification kit. A separate single-read 150-cycle Illumina NextSeq 550 flow cell was used to sequence each immunoSEQ 96-well plate. Regarding the original processing steps: Because the immunoSEQ output held only junctional sequences and lacked quality scores, the filtering could not match the filtering applied to full-length reads. Sequences were annotated with PyIR, a Python wrapper for IgBLAST v1.9, and V/J genes and CDR3 were assigned using IMGT germline references. Any read was removed if the V/J assignment was weak (E-value above 1e-6), the CDR3 was missing, or the read contained stop codons, out-of-frame junctions, or ambiguous translated residues. V3J clonotypes were defined as sequences sharing an identical inferred V gene, J gene, and CDR3 amino acid sequence. Percentage overlap between repertoires was calculated by dividing the number of shared unique clonotypes by the size of the smaller repertoire. Three approaches were used to assess repertoire richness: RTK rarefaction, the Chao1 estimator, and Recon v2.1 estimates of unobserved clonotypes. Generation probabilities for all TCRbeta clonotypes obtained by the gDNA method from a few donors were computed using OLGA. The clones in this table, taken by TCRdb from immuneACCESS, are in-frame only. Not every clone is retained; where verified, under half of the shortfall comes from an unresolved V gene, and the cause of the rest is unknown. V, J and clone size reflect that table, while D and trimming were determined from the DNA. This sample has some 2.1 million clones in its table, and roughly 95% of those were observed once. Of the sample, 0.1% to 0.15% is held by the ten largest clones.

Healthy HIV-negative adults with no recently reported acute infections or vaccinations were included as donors. All donors were Caucasian adults living in Nashville, Tennessee, USA. Magnetic negative selection was used to enrich CD4+ T cells, after which naive cells were positively selected on CD45RA and the negative fraction became the memory subset. Blood was obtained by leukapheresis, after which PBMCs were separated by Ficoll-Histopaque density gradient centrifugation and cryopreserved in liquid nitrogen vapor phase. Purity and quantity of every magnetically sorted T cell population were checked by analytical flow cytometry. Genomic DNA was isolated from each sorted fraction and quantified by UV absorbance on a Nanodrop 2000c. Counted from cysteine to phenylalanine, this CDR3 has 15 amino acids. The DNA shown is the 45-base CDR3, in frame from base 1. CDR1 and CDR2 (SGHAT, FQNNGV) derive from the germline V gene. The V end loses 0 bases and the J end loses 2 bases, and a stretch of 8 bases separates them.

This clone came up a few times. No antigen is known for it. No base quality information exists; no much larger clone differs at one position. The same CDR3 also results from other DNA sequences found in this sample. Recombination joined TRBV11-2 with TRBJ1-5; TRBD1 is possibly the D segment (5 matching bases). What was sequenced was naive CD4+ T cells sorted from blood. Reading the label with the study, this specimen's cell subset or site is: CD45RA+ positively selected. The receptor was isolated from a man aged 18 to 30 in good health. CDR3 protein: CASSLDGRGNQPQHF. DNA sequence: TGTGCCAGCAGCTTAGATGGCAGGGGCAATCAGCCCCAGCATTTT.